Listed below are T cell receptor beta chains from one sample, sequenced in a study of OX40 agonist ivuxolimab in advanced cancers. Assay used: immunoSEQ multiplex PCR; TCRdb lists only in-frame clones, some missing. The sample records about 38,000 clones, about 80% being singletons. The input for sequencing was CD4+ or CD8+ T cells sorted from blood, taken in a trial of the OX40 agonist ivuxolimab. The source of these receptors is an adult with an advanced solid tumor such as melanoma, head and neck, liver or kidney cancer. Both conserved end residues are part of each CDR3. Each record gives: CDR3 protein, CDR3 DNA, J gene, D gene, V gene, clone size. A D gene is named only where the DNA matches it firmly. Clone size, where shown, is once, few, many, or a class for clones that have expanded.

CASSLEAGPSSYNEQFF | TGCGCCAGCAGCTTGGAGGCGGGGCCCAGCTCCTACAATGAGCAGTTCTTC | TRBJ2-1 | - | TRBV5-1 | -
CASNLGLAETYNEQFF | TGTGCCAGTAATCTGGGACTAGCGGAGACCTACAATGAGCAGTTCTTC | TRBJ2-1 | TRBD2 | TRBV19 | few
CASSSLGTGVSPLHF | TGCGCCAGCAGCTCCCTAGGGACAGGGGTCTCACCCCTCCACTTT | TRBJ1-6 | TRBD1 | TRBV5-1 | -
CAWSEGTPSSGYTF | TGTGCCTGGAGTGAAGGGACACCCAGCTCTGGCTACACCTTC | TRBJ1-2 | - | TRBV30 | -
CASSQDFGGTEAFF | TGCGCCAGCAGCCAAGATTTCGGGGGCACTGAAGCTTTCTTT | TRBJ1-1 | - | TRBV4-3 | -
CASSLARGQGETQYF | TGTGCCAGCAGCCTTGCGCGGGGCCAGGGGGAGACCCAGTACTTC | TRBJ2-5 | - | TRBV5-4 | -
CAHPRGEVPMSSYNEQFF | TGTGCCCATCCTCGGGGGGAGGTCCCCATGAGCTCCTACAATGAGCAGTTCTTC | TRBJ2-1 | TRBD2 | TRBV5-3 | -
CACKRQDLSGNTIYF | TGTGCCTGTAAAAGACAGGACCTCTCTGGAAACACCATATATTTT | TRBJ1-3 | - | TRBV30 | -
CASSSVAGAPLEQYF | TGTGCCAGCAGTTCAGTAGCGGGGGCTCCCCTCGAGCAGTACTTC | TRBJ2-7 | TRBD2 | TRBV27 | medium-sized
CASSLPGTAYNEQFF | TGTGCCAGCAGCTTACCAGGGACAGCCTACAATGAGCAGTTCTTC | TRBJ2-1 | TRBD1 | TRBV11-1 | -
CASSPRDNEQFF | TGTGCCAGCTCACCTCGGGACAATGAGCAGTTCTTC | TRBJ2-1 | - | TRBV18 | -
CASNRGFSNQPQHF | TGTGCCAGCAACCGTGGGTTTAGCAATCAGCCCCAGCATTTT | TRBJ1-5 | - | TRBV2 | -
CASSREGDRYYGYTF | TGCGCCAGCAGCCGGGAGGGGGACAGATACTATGGCTACACCTTC | TRBJ1-2 | TRBD1 | TRBV5-1 | -
CASSPGTLQETQYF | TGTGCCAGCAGTCCAGGGACTTTACAAGAGACCCAGTACTTC | TRBJ2-5 | - | TRBV6-5 | -
CASSGTGSSYNEQFF | TGCGCCAGCAGTGGGACAGGGAGCTCCTACAATGAGCAGTTCTTC | TRBJ2-1 | TRBD1 | TRBV10-1 | -
CASTAAGSGNTIYF | TGTGCCAGCACCGCGGCAGGATCAGGAAACACCATATATTTT | TRBJ1-3 | - | TRBV2 | -
CSASYATEAFF | TGCAGTGCTAGTTACGCTACTGAAGCTTTCTTT | TRBJ1-1 | - | TRBV20-1 | -
CASSPSNGNEQFF | TGTGCCAGCAGTCCATCAAATGGGAATGAGCAGTTCTTC | TRBJ2-1 | - | TRBV27 | -
CASSLGPAGGEQFF | TGCGCCAGCAGCTTGGGGCCAGCGGGAGGTGAGCAGTTCTTC | TRBJ2-1 | TRBD2 | TRBV5-1 | -
CASSLWPSYNTDTQYF | TGCGCCAGCAGCTTGTGGCCCTCCTACAACACAGATACGCAGTATTTT | TRBJ2-3 | - | TRBV5-1 | -
CASSRGQDNEKLFF | TGTGCCAGCTCAAGGGGACAGGATAATGAAAAACTGTTTTTT | TRBJ1-4 | TRBD1 | TRBV18 | -
CASLSLSRNEQFF | TGTGCCAGCCTCAGCCTCTCCCGCAATGAGCAGTTCTTC | TRBJ2-1 | - | TRBV6-5 | -
CSVGDPTVMYEQFF | TGCAGCGTTGGGGACCCCACTGTTATGTATGAGCAGTTCTTC | TRBJ2-1 | - | TRBV29-1 | once
CASSLGPLEQYF | TGTGCCAGCAGTTTGGGACCCTTGGAGCAGTACTTC | TRBJ2-7 | - | TRBV28 | -
CASTSGALTNEQFF | TGTGCCAGCACCTCGGGGGCACTAACTAATGAGCAGTTCTTC | TRBJ2-1 | - | TRBV6-6 | -
CASSPRDSRPSTDTQYF | TGTGCCAGCAGCCCCCGGGACAGTAGACCTAGCACAGATACGCAGTATTTT | TRBJ2-3 | TRBD1 | TRBV7-2 | once
CASSPLSDTQYF | TGTGCCAGCAGCCCGCTGTCAGATACGCAGTATTTT | TRBJ2-3 | - | TRBV7-9 | -
CASRIGAAQGTQYF | TGTGCCAGCAGAATAGGGGCTGCCCAGGGGACCCAGTACTTC | TRBJ2-5 | - | TRBV6-5 | -
CASSPETGMRETQYF | TGTGCCAGCTCACCAGAGACAGGGATGAGAGAGACCCAGTACTTC | TRBJ2-5 | TRBD1 | TRBV18 | -
CASSQEGYSNQPQHF | TGTGCCAGCAGCCAGGAGGGATATAGCAATCAGCCCCAGCATTTT | TRBJ1-5 | - | TRBV5-4 | -
CASSSSVFGTGNMNTEAFF | TGCGCCAGCAGCTCTTCTGTTTTTGGGACAGGGAATATGAACACTGAAGCTTTCTTT | TRBJ1-1 | TRBD1 | TRBV5-1 | few
CASSSSGRAINEQFF | TGTGCCAGCAGCTCTAGCGGGAGGGCCATCAATGAGCAGTTCTTC | TRBJ2-1 | TRBD2 | TRBV7-2 | -
CASGLMGIYTEAFF | TGTGCTAGTGGTTTGATGGGGATTTACACTGAAGCTTTCTTT | TRBJ1-1 | - | TRBV12-5 | few
CAWDRGRARETQYF | TGTGCCTGGGACCGCGGGAGGGCCAGAGAGACCCAGTACTTC | TRBJ2-5 | TRBD2 | TRBV30 | -
CASSIERNSNEQFF | TGTGCCAGTAGTATAGAGCGGAATTCCAATGAGCAGTTCTTC | TRBJ2-1 | - | TRBV19 | -
CASSPTADAYEQYF | TGTGCCAGCTCACCAACAGCGGACGCCTACGAGCAGTACTTC | TRBJ2-7 | - | TRBV18 | -
CASGFASGSTKQYF | TGTGCTAGTGGTTTTGCTAGCGGGAGTACGAAACAGTACTTC | TRBJ2-7 | TRBD2 | TRBV12-5 | -
CAWSVRRASYEQYF | TGTGCCTGGAGTGTACGCAGGGCCTCCTACGAGCAGTACTTC | TRBJ2-7 | - | TRBV30 | -
CASSETGQGVGDHF | TGTGCCAGCAGCGAGACCGGACAGGGGGTTGGCGACCACTTC | TRBJ2-7 | TRBD1 | TRBV9 | -
CASLETHKNPYTTNEKLFF | TGTGCCAGTCTAGAGACCCACAAAAACCCTTATACAACTAATGAAAAACTGTTTTTT | TRBJ1-4 | - | TRBV19 | once